This T cell receptor beta chain was recovered during a study of a mutant IDH1 vaccine in newly diagnosed glioma. Study in general: All eight of the vaccinations patients received fell in weeks 1, 3, 5, 7, 11, 15, 19 and 23. Receipt of radiotherapy, temozolomide, or both preceded the study, and most received both.

Study results and limitations: Changes in top peripheral clonotypes did not appear linked to pseudoprogression.

Repertoires were generated with immunoSEQ multiplex PCR, while TCRdb's copy carries only in-frame clones and drops some. The sample contains roughly 43,000 clones, 84% of which appear only once. With respect to this clone: What it recognizes is unknown.

Time point here: week 23, last vaccination. Every single dose of the vaccine, 300 ug of mutant IDH1 20-mer peptide, came with topical imiquimod. The CDR3 has 12 amino acids. Germline V gene sequence: CDR1 MNHEY, CDR2 SMNVEV (reference sequence). The trim removed 6 bases at V and 8 bases at J, leaving 6 bases unmatched. J is TRBJ1-2 and V is TRBV27; TRBD1 agrees at 7 bases. The source material was PBMCs, sampled from a glioma patient whose treatment included an IDH1 peptide vaccine. This sequence originates from a woman aged 18-35 years with glioma. Some clones in this sample may be carry-over from other donors' samples. CDR3 in DNA: TGTGCCAGCAGAGGGGGCTTTCGGGGCTACACCTTC. Its protein product is CASRGGFRGYTF.